This TCR beta chain stems from a study of T cells in Graves' hyperthyroidism and ophthalmopathy. Study-level results: Most thyroid clonotypes expanded above 0.001 were also detected in blood. A model using 13 V-J features told ophthalmopathy apart from stable hyperthyroidism. With a median lead of about six months before onset, the model predicted ophthalmopathy.

RNA transcripts yielded amplified TCR beta CDR3 regions. Researchers ran a first-round RT-PCR on the TCR CDR3 using the HTBI primer set. Each CDR3 protein is one row after TCRdb ran MiXCR on the multiplex PCR reads. In the table there are a few hundred thousand distinct CDR3 sequences, about 43% of which are singletons. The CDR3 is 16 amino acids. Germline CDR1 reads MGHDK; CDR2 reads SYGVNS. The V gene lost 5 bases and the J gene lost 1 base, with 18 bases spanning the gap. Points on this clonotype: Its antigen is undetermined.

Together with thyroid ultrasound, orbital computed tomography, serum thyroxine and TRAb, clinical symptoms were used for diagnoses. The sequenced sample was peripheral blood or thyroid tissue (not recorded which). J is TRBJ2-7 and V is TRBV25-1; perhaps TRBD1 as D (5 bases). The sequence was collected from a woman aged 18 to 35 with Graves' hyperthyroidism. The CDR3: CASSYSKGPSSYEQYF. CDR3 bases: TGTGCCAGCAGTTACTCAAAGGGGCCGAGTTCCTACGAGCAGTACTTC.